This TCR beta chain was captured in a study of blood T cell repertoires in COVID-19. Study-wide context: Samples taken during acute and convalescent COVID-19 were collected in the United States, Italy and Spain. PBMCs, B-cell-depleted T cells, or T cells provided the cDNA or gDNA that made up the material.

Authors' analysis steps: Estimates of nucleated cell counts were drawn from the amplification of reference gene primers. Data came from immunoSEQ multiplex PCR; TCRdb stores just in-frame clones and leaves some out. That table supplies the V and J calls and clone size; D and trimming were determined from the DNA. Counted here are just under 65,000 clones, more than 60% occurring once; the ten biggest clones make up 5.3%. Germline loops: CDR1 MNHNS, CDR2 SASEGT. This CDR3 contains 16 residues. V lost 3 bases and J lost 1; bases outside the gene matches: 5. V gene TRBV6-1 combines with J gene TRBJ2-3; 9 positions agree with TRBD2. The sample taken for sequencing was peripheral blood. The sequence derives from a human donor in a cohort sampled during active COVID-19. As DNA, the CDR3 is TGTGCCAGCAGTGACCGCATAGCGGGAGGCACAGATACGCAGTATTTT. This translates into CASSDRIAGGTDTQYF.